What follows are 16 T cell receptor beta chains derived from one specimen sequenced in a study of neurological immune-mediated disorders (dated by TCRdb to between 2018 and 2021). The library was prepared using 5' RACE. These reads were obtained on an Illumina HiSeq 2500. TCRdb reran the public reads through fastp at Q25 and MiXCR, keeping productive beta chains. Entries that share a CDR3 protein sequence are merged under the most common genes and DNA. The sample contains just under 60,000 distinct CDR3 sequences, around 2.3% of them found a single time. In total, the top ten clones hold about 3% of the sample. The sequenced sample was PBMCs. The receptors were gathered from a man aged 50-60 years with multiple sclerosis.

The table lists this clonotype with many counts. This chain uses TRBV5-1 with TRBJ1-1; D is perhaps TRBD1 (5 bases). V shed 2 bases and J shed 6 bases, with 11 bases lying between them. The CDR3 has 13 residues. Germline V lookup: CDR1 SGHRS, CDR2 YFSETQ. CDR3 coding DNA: TGCGCCAGCAGCTTTCAGGGCGAAGCTGAAGCTTTCTTT. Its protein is CASSFQGEAEAFF.

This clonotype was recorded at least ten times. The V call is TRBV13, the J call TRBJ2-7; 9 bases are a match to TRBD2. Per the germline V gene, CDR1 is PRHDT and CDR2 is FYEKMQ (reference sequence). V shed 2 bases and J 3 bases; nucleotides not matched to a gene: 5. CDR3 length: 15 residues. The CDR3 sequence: CASSLNSGGIYEQYF. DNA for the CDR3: TGTGCCAGCAGCTTAAATAGCGGGGGCATCTACGAGCAGTACTTC.

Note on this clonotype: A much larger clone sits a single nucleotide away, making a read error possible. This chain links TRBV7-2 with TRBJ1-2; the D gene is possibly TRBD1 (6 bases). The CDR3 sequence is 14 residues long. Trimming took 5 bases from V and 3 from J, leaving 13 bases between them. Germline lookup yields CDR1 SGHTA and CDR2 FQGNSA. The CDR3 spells CASSPLDSHYGYTF. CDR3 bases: TGTGCCAGCAGCCCCTTGGACAGCCACTATGGCTACACCTTC.

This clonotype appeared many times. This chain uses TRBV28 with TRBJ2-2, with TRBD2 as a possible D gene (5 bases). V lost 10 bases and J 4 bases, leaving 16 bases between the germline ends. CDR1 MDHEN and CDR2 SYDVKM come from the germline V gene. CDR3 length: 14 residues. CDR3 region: CATLRADATGELFF. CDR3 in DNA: TGTGCCACCCTGAGGGCGGACGCCACCGGGGAGCTGTTTTTT.

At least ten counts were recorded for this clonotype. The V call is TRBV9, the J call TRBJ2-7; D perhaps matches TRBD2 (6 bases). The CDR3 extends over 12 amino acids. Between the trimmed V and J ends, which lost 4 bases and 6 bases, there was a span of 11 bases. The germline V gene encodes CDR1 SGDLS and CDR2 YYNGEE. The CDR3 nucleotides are TGTGCCAGCAGCTCACGGGGGTTCGAGCAGTACTTC. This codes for CASSSRGFEQYF.

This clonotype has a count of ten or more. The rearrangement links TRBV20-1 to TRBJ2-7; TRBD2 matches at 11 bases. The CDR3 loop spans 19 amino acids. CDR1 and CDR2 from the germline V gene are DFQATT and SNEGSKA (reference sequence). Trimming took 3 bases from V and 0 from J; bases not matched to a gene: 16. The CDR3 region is CSARVWGLAGGTSSYEQYF. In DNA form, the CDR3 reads TGCAGTGCTAGGGTTTGGGGGCTAGCGGGGGGAACCAGCTCCTACGAGCAGTACTTC.

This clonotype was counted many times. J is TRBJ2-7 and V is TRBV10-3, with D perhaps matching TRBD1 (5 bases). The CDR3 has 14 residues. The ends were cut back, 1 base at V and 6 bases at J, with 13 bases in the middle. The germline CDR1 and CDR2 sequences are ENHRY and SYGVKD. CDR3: CAISELPGAAEQYF. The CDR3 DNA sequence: TGTGCCATCAGTGAGTTGCCTGGGGCGGCCGAGCAGTACTTC.

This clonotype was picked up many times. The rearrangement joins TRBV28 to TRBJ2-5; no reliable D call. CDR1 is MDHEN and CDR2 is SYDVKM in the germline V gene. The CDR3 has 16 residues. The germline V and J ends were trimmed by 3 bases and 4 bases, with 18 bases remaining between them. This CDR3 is CASSFPLQGLGETQYF. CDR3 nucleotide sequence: TGTGCCAGCAGTTTTCCCCTGCAAGGCTTGGGAGAGACCCAGTACTTC. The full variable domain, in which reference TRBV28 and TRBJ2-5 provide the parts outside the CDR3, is DVKVTQSSRYLVKRTGEKVFLECVQDMDHENMFWYRQDPGLGLRLIYFSYDVKMKEKGDIPEGYSVSREKKERFSLILESASTNQTSMYLCASSFPLQGLGETQYFGPGTRLLVL.

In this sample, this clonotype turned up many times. Here the CDR3 reads CSARVAGMNTEAFF. The DNA of the CDR3 is TGCAGTGCTAGAGTGGCAGGTATGAACACTGAAGCTTTCTTT. V gene TRBV20-1 combines with J gene TRBJ1-1; unclear D gene. The CDR3 is 14 amino acids. Trimming pared 1 base from V and 0 bases from J, leaving 9 bases between. Germline CDR1 reads DFQATT; CDR2 reads SNEGSKA (reference sequence).

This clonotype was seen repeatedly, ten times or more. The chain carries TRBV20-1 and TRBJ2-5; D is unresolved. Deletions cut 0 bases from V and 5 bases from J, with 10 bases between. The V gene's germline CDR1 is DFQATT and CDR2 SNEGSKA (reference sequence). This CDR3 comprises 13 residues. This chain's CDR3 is CSARDTVSETQYF. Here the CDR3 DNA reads TGCAGTGCTAGAGATACCGTAAGCGAGACCCAGTACTTC.

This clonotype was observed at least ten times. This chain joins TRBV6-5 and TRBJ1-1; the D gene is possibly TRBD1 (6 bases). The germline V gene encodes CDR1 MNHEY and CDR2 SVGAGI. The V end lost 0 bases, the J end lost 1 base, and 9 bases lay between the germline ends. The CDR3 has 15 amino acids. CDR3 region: CASSYSTTGNTEAFF. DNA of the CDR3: TGTGCCAGCAGTTACTCGACGACAGGGAACACTGAAGCTTTCTTT.

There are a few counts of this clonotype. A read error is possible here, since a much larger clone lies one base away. This CDR3 reads CSAHIRGVYEQYF. In DNA form, the CDR3 reads TGCAGTGCCCATATCCGGGGGGTGTATGAGCAGTACTTC. The rearrangement links TRBV20-1 to TRBJ2-7, with 7 positions matching TRBD2. CDR3 length: 13 residues. Germline V gene data show CDR1 as DFQATT and CDR2 as SNEGSKA (reference sequence). Trimming removed 6 bases from V and 7 bases from J; junction bases left unmatched: 12.

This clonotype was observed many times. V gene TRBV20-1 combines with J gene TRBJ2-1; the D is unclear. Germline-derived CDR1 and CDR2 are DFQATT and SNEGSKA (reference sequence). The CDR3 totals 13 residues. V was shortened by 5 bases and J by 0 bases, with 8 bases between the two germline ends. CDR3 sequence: CSAVHSSYNEQFF. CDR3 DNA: TGCAGTGCTGTCCACAGCTCCTACAATGAGCAGTTCTTC.

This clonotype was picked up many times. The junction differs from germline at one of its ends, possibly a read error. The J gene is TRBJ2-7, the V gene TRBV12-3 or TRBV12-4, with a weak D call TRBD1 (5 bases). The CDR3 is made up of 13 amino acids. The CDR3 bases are TGTGCCAGCAGCTTAGGGGCCTCCTACGAGCAGTACTTC. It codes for CASSLGASYEQYF.

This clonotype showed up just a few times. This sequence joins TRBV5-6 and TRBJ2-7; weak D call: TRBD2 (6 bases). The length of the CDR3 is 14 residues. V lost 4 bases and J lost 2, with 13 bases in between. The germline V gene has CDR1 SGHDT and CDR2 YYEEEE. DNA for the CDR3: TGTGCCAGCAGCGGGGCTGGGAGGACCTACGAGCAGTACTTC. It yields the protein CASSGAGRTYEQYF.

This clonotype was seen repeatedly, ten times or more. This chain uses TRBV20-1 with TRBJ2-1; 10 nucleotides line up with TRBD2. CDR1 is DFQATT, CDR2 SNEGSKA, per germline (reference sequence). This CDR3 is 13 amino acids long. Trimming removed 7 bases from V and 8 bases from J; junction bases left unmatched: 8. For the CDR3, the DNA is TGCAGTGGAACTAGCGGGGCTGGTGATGAGCAGTTCTTC. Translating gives CSGTSGAGDEQFF.